The 3 T cell receptor beta chains below all came from one sample that was sequenced in a study of cytomegalovirus exposure and HLA in healthy donors. Researchers ran the PCR with 60 Vbeta and 13 Jbeta primers. Assay: immunoSEQ multiplex PCR; the TCRdb copy retains only in-frame clones and omits some. The sample contains about 97,000 clones, around a tenth of which appear only once. The sequenced sample was PBMCs. Receptors originate from a man aged 50 or older in good health and CMV-seropositive.

This chain uses TRBV18 with TRBJ2-2; 13 bases line up with TRBD2. Germline V lookup: CDR1 KGHSH, CDR2 LQKENI. Trimming cost V 3 bases and J 5 bases; bases outside gene matches: 0. This CDR3 spans 15 amino acids. The CDR3 protein is CASSPGLAGTGELFF. DNA for the CDR3: TGTGCCAGCTCACCGGGACTAGCGGGAACCGGGGAGCTGTTTTTT.

Only a few counts were recorded for this clone. The rearrangement links TRBV5-6 to TRBJ2-1; 8 nucleotides match TRBD2. The V gene's germline CDR1 is SGHDT and CDR2 YYEEEE. J gave up 4 bases and V 4 bases, and 10 bases lay outside the gene matches. The CDR3 is 16 residues long. CDR3 DNA sequence: TGTGCCAGCAGCCTGGCGGGACTAGGGATATACAATGAGCAGTTCTTC. It is translated as CASSLAGLGIYNEQFF.

The rearrangement joins TRBV14 to TRBJ2-1, with 8 bases lining up with TRBD2. The V and J ends lost 3 bases and 4 bases, in that order; junction bases with no gene match: 5. This CDR3 comprises 15 residues. Germline CDR1 is SGHDN and CDR2 is FVKESK. The CDR3 DNA is TGTGCCAGCAGCCATATCGGGAGGGCATACAATGAGCAGTTCTTC. It yields the protein CASSHIGRAYNEQFF. The full variable domain, its missing parts supplied by reference TRBV14 and TRBJ2-1, is EAGVTQFPSHSVIEKGQTVTLRCDPISGHDNLYWYRRVMGKEIKFLLHFVKESKQDESGMPNNRFLAERTGGTYSTLKVQPAELEDSGVYFCASSHIGRAYNEQFFGPGTRLTVL.